This T cell receptor (beta chain) is drawn from a study of molecular identifiers for immune sequencing clone quantification. On this clonotype itself: No antigen is known for it.

Study conclusions and caveats: Clones of above 20 RNA copies carried over 99% of effector molecules; in naive cells they carried under 1%.

TCRdb independently ran MiXCR on the PCR reads; one entry per CDR3 protein. The sample lists more than 450,000 distinct CDR3 sequences; about 21% were seen once. The material sequenced was naive CD8+ T cells from blood, with Jurkat cell RNA spiked in. Subset described: FACS-sorted CD8+CD4-CCR7+CD45RA+ naive T cells. This sequence was found in a human donor in good health. Some libraries in this study had Jurkat cell RNA spiked in.

The CDR3 loop is CASSIRDTSEQYF. Here the CDR3 DNA reads TGTGCCAGTAGTATTCGGGACACGAGTGAGCAGTACTTC. The chain employs TRBV19 and TRBJ2-7; weak D call: TRBD1 (6 bases). Germline CDR1 is LNHDA and CDR2 is SQIVND (reference sequence). With 3 bases removed from V and 7 bases from J, the gap between germline ends came to 13 bases. The CDR3 consists of 13 residues.